The 30 T cell receptor beta chains below come from one sample, sequenced in a study of blood T cell repertoires in COVID-19. Clones were sequenced by immunoSEQ multiplex PCR, and TCRdb holds only the in-frame ones, with some missing. The table lists 170,000 or so clones, 65% to 90% of them singletons. The sequencing sample was made of peripheral blood. Receptors were obtained from a man aged 50-59 years with active or convalescent COVID-19.

The J gene is TRBJ1-2, the V gene TRBV3-1 (or the pseudogene TRBV3-2), with D tentatively TRBD1 (5 bases). The CDR3 has 15 amino acids. Germline assignment: CDR1 LGHDT and CDR2 YNNKEL (reference sequence). V lost 1 base and J 0 bases, leaving 9 bases between the germline ends. The CDR3 DNA follows: TGTGCCAGCAGCCAAGCGTCAGGGACTAACTATGGCTACACCTTC. It yields the protein CASSQASGTNYGYTF.

The chain joins TRBV6-1 to TRBJ2-2; D remains unclear. From germline, CDR1 is MNHNS and CDR2 SASEGT. Between the trimmed V and J ends, which lost 1 base and 9 bases, there was a span of 9 bases. This CDR3 contains 13 residues. CDR3 DNA: TGTGCCAGCAGTGAAGTTGGGCTCCGGGAGCTGTTTTTT. Its protein is CASSEVGLRELFF.

The chain is built from TRBV6-6 and TRBJ2-3, with 8 bases aligning to TRBD1. The CDR3 spans 16 residues. Losses at the gene ends were 2 bases for V and 0 bases for J; bases not matched to a gene: 4. Germline CDR1 reads MNHNY; CDR2 reads SVGAGI (reference sequence). In DNA, the CDR3 is TGTGCCAGCAGTTACCCGACAGGGGATAGCACAGATACGCAGTATTTT. Encoded protein: CASSYPTGDSTDTQYF.

The rearrangement joins TRBV29-1 to TRBJ2-4; D is unresolved. V was cut by 1 base and J by 0 bases, with 10 bases left in between. Looked up from germline, CDR1 is SQVTM and CDR2 is ANQGSEA. The CDR3 contains 15 residues. The CDR3 nucleotides are TGCAGCGTTGAAGTTATACATTTAGCCAAAAACATTCAGTACTTC. It yields the protein CSVEVIHLAKNIQYF.

V is TRBV5-4 and J is TRBJ1-2; 11 bases map to TRBD1. The junction had 6 bases not matched to a gene; V was cut back by 7 bases and J by 7 bases. Per the germline V gene, CDR1 is SGHNT and CDR2 is YYREEE (reference sequence). The CDR3 runs 13 residues. This chain's CDR3 is CASQDRGLGGYTF. The CDR3, as DNA: TGTGCCAGCCAGGACAGGGGGCTAGGTGGCTACACCTTC.

The chain combines TRBV6-1 with TRBJ1-6; no reliable D call. The V and J ends lost 1 base and 7 bases respectively, with 8 bases between them. The germline CDR1 and CDR2 sequences are MNHNS and SASEGT. The CDR3 extends over 14 amino acids. The CDR3 DNA reads TGTGCCAGCAGTGAAGTCGTCTCCAATTCACCCCTCCACTTT. It specifies CASSEVVSNSPLHF.

This clone was observed a few times. The junction does not match germline at one end; this may be a read error. The rearrangement uses TRBV19 and TRBJ1-1, with D tentatively TRBD1 (5 bases). Germline CDR1 is LNHDA and CDR2 is SQIVND (reference sequence). The CDR3 runs 8 residues. The DNA for the CDR3 is TGTGCCAGTGGGGAGGGACTCTTT. Translated, it gives CASGEGLF.

The CDR3 DNA follows: TGTGCCAGCAGCGTATCCACCTTGGCGCCCCAGCATTTT. Its translation: CASSVSTLAPQHF. This chain uses TRBV9 with TRBJ1-5; D gene uncertain. Germline CDR1 and CDR2: SGDLS and YYNGEE. V lost 1 base and J lost 9, with 11 bases in between. The CDR3 is made up of 13 amino acids.

J is TRBJ2-3 and V is TRBV5-4, with 14 bases identical to TRBD2. In germline, CDR1 is SGHNT, CDR2 YYREEE (reference sequence). This CDR3 is 16 amino acids long. With V trimmed by 0 bases and J by 6 bases, 3 bases remained unmatched. The CDR3 here is CASSLGGLAGEDTQYF. In DNA, the CDR3 is TGTGCCAGCAGCTTGGGGGGACTAGCGGGAGAGGATACGCAGTATTTT.

V is TRBV6-6 and J is TRBJ2-2, with D tentatively TRBD1 (5 bases). The CDR3 consists of 13 residues. Germline values: CDR1 MNHNY, CDR2 SVGAGI (reference sequence). Trimming cost V 5 bases and J 4 bases, with 8 bases left between them. CDR3 sequence reads: CASSQQATGELFF. Here the CDR3 DNA reads TGTGCCAGCAGTCAACAGGCCACCGGGGAGCTGTTTTTT.

The chain combines TRBV7-2 with TRBJ2-7; TRBD2 matches at 8 bases. CDR3 length: 15 amino acids. Germline assignment: CDR1 SGHTA and CDR2 FQGNSA. The V gene end was trimmed by 6 bases and the J gene end by 0 bases; junction bases not matched to a gene: 7. The CDR3 DNA follows: TGTGCCAGCAGAAGACTAGCGTCAAGCTCCTACGAGCAGTACTTC. Protein product: CASRRLASSSYEQYF.

This CDR3 is CASRANYQPQHF. The CDR3, as DNA: TGTGCCAGCAGGGCCAATTATCAGCCCCAGCATTTT. The J gene is TRBJ1-5, the V gene TRBV28, with D uncertain. V lost 6 bases to trimming and J lost 5 bases, with 8 bases between them. Germline CDR1 and CDR2: MDHEN and SYDVKM. This CDR3 has 12 amino acids.

This CDR3 is CASSFQGTKDTQYF. The CDR3, as DNA: TGTGCCAGCAGCTTCCAGGGAACCAAAGATACGCAGTATTTT. The rearrangement links TRBV21-1 to TRBJ2-3; the table assigns TRBD1, which was not confirmed against the DNA. TRBV21-1 is termed a pseudogene. The CDR3 loop spans 14 amino acids.

The chain has TRBV5-6 and TRBJ1-1, with 7 bases lining up with TRBD1. Trimming took 5 bases from V and 1 from J; bases not matched to a gene: 5. CDR1 is SGHDT and CDR2 is YYEEEE in the germline V gene. The CDR3 loop spans 14 amino acids. CDR3 coding DNA: TGTGCCAGCAGGAAGACAGGGCAGAACACTGAAGCTTTCTTT. It is translated as CASRKTGQNTEAFF.

The V call is TRBV9, the J call TRBJ2-2, with D tentatively TRBD2 (6 bases). V lost 5 bases and J 3 bases, leaving 11 bases between the germline ends. CDR3 size: 14 residues. The germline V gene has CDR1 SGDLS and CDR2 YYNGEE. The chain's CDR3 is CASRRGVDTGELFF. The CDR3 DNA follows: TGTGCCAGCAGGCGCGGGGTAGACACCGGGGAGCTGTTTTTT.

This clone turned up a few times. The rearrangement uses TRBV13 and TRBJ2-2; maybe TRBD2 (6 bases). Germline V gene data show CDR1 as PRHDT and CDR2 as FYEKMQ (reference sequence). The CDR3 is 15 residues long. Between the trimmed V and J ends, which lost 5 bases and 4 bases, there was a span of 14 bases. The CDR3 coding sequence is TGTGCCAGCAGCCAAAGAGGGGAGGCCACCGGGGAGCTGTTTTTT. Translated, it gives CASSQRGEATGELFF.

The chain combines TRBV7-2 with TRBJ2-1, with no clear D. The CDR3 length is 14 residues. V gave up 2 bases and J gave up 4 bases, with 9 bases separating them. In germline, CDR1 is SGHTA, CDR2 FQGNSA. CDR3 residues: CASSLTGPYNEQFF. CDR3 bases: TGTGCCAGCAGCTTAACGGGTCCGTACAATGAGCAGTTCTTC. Together with reference TRBV7-2 and TRBJ2-1, the CDR3 gives the full variable domain: GAGVSQSPSNKVTEKGKDVELRCDPISGHTALYWYRQSLGQGLEFLIYFQGNSAPDKSGLPSDRFSAERTGGSVSTLTIQRTQQEDSAVYLCASSLTGPYNEQFFGPGTRLTVL.

The rearrangement uses TRBV10-3 and TRBJ2-3; TRBD2 is a possible D gene (7 bases). This CDR3 region has 14 residues. CDR1 and CDR2 (germline): ENHRY, SYGVKD. V was pared by 11 bases and J by 2 bases, with 17 bases between. The CDR3 protein is CAAGAAGNTDTQYF. The CDR3 coding sequence is TGTGCCGCGGGGGCAGCGGGGAACACAGATACGCAGTATTTT.

The chain carries TRBV19 and TRBJ2-1; 10 positions match TRBD1. Germline assignment: CDR1 LNHDA and CDR2 SQIVND (reference sequence). The CDR3 runs to 14 residues. The J segment lost 4 bases and the V segment lost 10 bases, leaving 7 bases of the junction unmatched. CDR3 coding DNA: TGTGCCACCCTACAGGGACAGGGGTACAATGAGCAGTTCTTC. Residues: CATLQGQGYNEQFF. Complete variable domain (other parts from reference TRBV19 and TRBJ2-1): DGGITQSPKYLFRKEGQNVTLSCEQNLNHDAMYWYRQDPGQGLRLIYYSQIVNDFQKGDIAEGYSVSREKKESFPLTVTSAQKNPTAFYLCATLQGQGYNEQFFGPGTRLTVL.

The chain has TRBV28 and TRBJ1-1, with D maybe TRBD1 (6 bases). V lost 3 bases and J 10 bases, leaving 21 bases between the germline ends. The CDR3 is 15 amino acids. Germline values: CDR1 MDHEN, CDR2 SYDVKM. The CDR3 protein is CASSFPTGTHLGAFF. The CDR3, as DNA: TGTGCCAGCAGTTTCCCCACCGGGACACATCTCGGAGCTTTCTTT.

The rearrangement links TRBV21-1 to TRBJ1-5; TRBD1 is the table's D call and was not checked against the DNA. TRBV21-1 constitutes a pseudogene. The length of the CDR3 is 11 residues. The CDR3 DNA reads TGTGCCAGCAGCAAAGCGCGGGACAGGGATTTT. Translating it yields CASSKARDRDF.

This clone was observed once. The chain employs TRBV5-4 and TRBJ1-5; TRBD1 agrees at 9 bases. There are 17 residues in the CDR3. CDR1 is SGHNT and CDR2 is YYREEE in the germline V gene (reference sequence). Germline trimming cut 0 bases from V and 1 base from J; bases unmatched to any gene: 5. As DNA, the CDR3 is TGTGCCAGCAGCTTGGGAGGGACAGGGAACAGCAATCAGCCCCAGCATTTT. Its translation: CASSLGGTGNSNQPQHF.

The chain links TRBV3-1 (or the pseudogene TRBV3-2) to TRBJ1-6, with D perhaps matching TRBD1 (5 bases). Germline CDR1 is LGHDT and CDR2 is YNNKEL (reference sequence). V lost 3 bases to trimming and J lost 10 bases, with 10 bases between them. CDR3 length: 13 residues. CDR3 sequence: CASSHGGESPLHF. The CDR3, as DNA: TGTGCCAGCAGCCACGGGGGAGAATCACCCCTCCACTTT.

The CDR3 DNA sequence: TGTGCCACCAGCAGAGAGTTTAACGCGGGACAGTTAGGCTACACCTTC. It is translated as CATSREFNAGQLGYTF. The rearrangement joins TRBV15 to TRBJ1-2; TRBD1 agrees at 7 bases. The V gene end was trimmed by 0 bases and the J gene end by 8 bases; junction bases not matched to a gene: 12. The V gene's germline CDR1 is LNHNV and CDR2 YYDKDF (reference sequence). This CDR3 has 16 amino acids.

The chain links TRBV19 to TRBJ2-7; 8 nucleotides line up with TRBD1. CDR3 size: 13 residues. The trim removed 4 bases at V and 5 bases at J, leaving 4 bases unmatched. Looked up from germline, CDR1 is LNHDA and CDR2 is SQIVND (reference sequence). CDR3 region: CASSTDRADEQYF. CDR3 sequence (DNA): TGTGCCAGTAGTACGGACAGGGCGGACGAGCAGTACTTC.

This clone has just a few counts. This rearrangement joins TRBV28 to TRBJ1-6; a weak D match, TRBD1 (5 bases). Trimming removed 7 bases at V and 8 bases at J, with 15 bases between. CDR1 and CDR2 from the germline V gene are MDHEN and SYDVKM. The CDR3 consists of 14 residues. The CDR3 DNA reads as TGTGCCAGCAACCCGGGGAGGGGTTATTCACCCCTCCACTTT. Amino acids: CASNPGRGYSPLHF.

As DNA, the CDR3 is TGTGCCAGCAGTCCGACCGGGACAGGGTCTCAGCCCCAGCATTTT. Translation gives CASSPTGTGSQPQHF. The rearrangement links TRBV6-5 to TRBJ1-5; TRBD1 agrees at 9 bases. V lost 5 bases, J lost 6 bases, and 8 bases stayed unmatched. CDR3 length: 15 residues. CDR1 is MNHEY, CDR2 SVGAGI, per germline.

The genes are TRBV9 and TRBJ2-3, with 8 bases matching TRBD1. V shed 5 bases and J 1 base; nucleotides not matched to a gene: 3. Germline assignment: CDR1 SGDLS and CDR2 YYNGEE. CDR3 size: 14 residues. The CDR3 is CASRSGQGTDTQYF. The CDR3 nucleotides read TGTGCCAGCAGATCGGGACAGGGCACAGATACGCAGTATTTT.

This clone came up a few times. This rearrangement joins TRBV27 to TRBJ1-6; no clear D gene. V was trimmed by 5 bases and J by 4 bases, leaving 12 bases between them. CDR1 MNHEY and CDR2 SMNVEV come from the germline V gene (reference sequence). This CDR3 region has 15 residues. The CDR3: CASSSFQEYNSPLHF. The CDR3 region has the DNA TGTGCCAGCAGTAGTTTCCAGGAATATAATTCACCCCTCCACTTT.

The CDR3 region has the DNA TGTGCCAGCAGTTCACACAGGGCAGGGTTCTATGGCTACACCTTC. Translation: CASSSHRAGFYGYTF. This chain connects TRBV6-5 to TRBJ1-2, with D possibly being TRBD1 (6 bases). The CDR3 runs 15 residues. CDR1 is MNHEY and CDR2 is SVGAGI in the germline V gene. V was clipped by 4 bases and J by 4 bases, with 16 bases between them.